This T cell receptor (beta chain) was retrieved from a study of early T cells in non-severe SARS-CoV-2 infection. Study summary: With bulk RNA from unsorted whole blood as input, sequencing yielded unpaired chains.

In this sample, this clonotype turned up a few times. TCRdb re-called the 5' RACE reads through MiXCR, storing one row per CDR3 protein. Among more than 50,000 distinct CDR3 sequences listed, 10% to 15% were seen once. This specimen was whole blood, taken at baseline. The sequence derives from an adult who was a healthcare worker with PCR-confirmed SARS-CoV-2 infection or an uninfected control (not recorded which).

CDR3 amino acids: CASKADSNQPQHF. The CDR3 nucleotides read TGTGCCAGCAAAGCGGATAGCAATCAGCCCCAGCATTTT. V and J are TRBV6-1 and TRBJ1-5; D gene uncertain. This CDR3 is built from 13 residues. CDR1 is MNHNS and CDR2 is SASEGT in the germline V gene. With 7 bases removed from V and 0 bases from J, the gap between germline ends came to 7 bases.